This T cell receptor (beta chain) was sequenced for a study of shared clonotypes between healthy human individuals. For sorted subsets, approximately 0.2 ug DNA per replicate equaled about 30,000 T cell genomes. TCRdb's copy holds only in-frame clones and misses some; the assay was immunoSEQ multiplex PCR. Here the sample spans some 2,500,000 clones, under 95% being singletons. There are 16 residues in the CDR3. Germline values: CDR1 SEHNR, CDR2 FQNEAQ (reference sequence). Trimming removed 5 bases at V and 6 bases at J, with 21 bases between. This chain uses TRBV7-9 with TRBJ2-3; a possible D gene is TRBD2 (6 bases). This receptor was obtained from a man aged 18 to 35 in good health. Some clones in this sample may be carry-over from other donors' samples. The sequenced sample was naive CD4+ T cells from PBMCs. Regarding subset: CD45RA+ positively selected. The CDR3 loop reads CASSASIYPRGDTQYF. The CDR3 DNA reads TGTGCCAGCAGCGCTTCAATCTACCCCCGGGGGGATACGCAGTATTTT.